Below, 10 T cell receptor beta chains from the same sample are listed, as sequenced in a study of CD8+CD57+ T cells in acquired aplastic anemia. Using genomic DNA as the template, TCR beta VDJ and CDR3 profiling was carried out. TCRdb ran MiXCR on the reads and lists one entry per CDR3 protein. The table includes some 190,000 distinct CDR3 sequences, roughly half detected once. Sequencing input: sorted CD4+, CD8+, or CD8+CD57+ T cells (not recorded which) from PBMCs. The receptor set was obtained from a human donor in good health, serving as a control.

The sample holds many counts of this clonotype. V gene TRBV6-5 combines with J gene TRBJ1-4, with D possibly TRBD1 on 5 matching bases. V lost 0 bases and J 4 bases, leaving 12 bases between the germline ends. This CDR3 contains 16 residues. Per the germline V gene, CDR1 is MNHEY and CDR2 is SVGAGI. The CDR3 nucleotides read TGTGCCAGCAGTTACTCGGGGACCGAAATTAATGAAAAACTGTTTTTT. Translating gives CASSYSGTEINEKLFF.

The chain is built from TRBV7-2 and TRBJ1-6; TRBD1 agrees at 10 bases. Germline-derived CDR1 and CDR2 are SGHTA and FQGNSA. V dropped 1 base and J dropped 0; count of bases not matched to a gene: 3. The CDR3 consists of 18 residues. The CDR3 DNA follows: TGTGCCAGCAGCTTAGGACAGGGGGCAAGCTCCTATAATTCACCCCTCCACTTT. This sequence encodes CASSLGQGASSYNSPLHF. Full variable domain (remainder filled in from reference TRBV7-2 and TRBJ1-6): GAGVSQSPSNKVTEKGKDVELRCDPISGHTALYWYRQSLGQGLEFLIYFQGNSAPDKSGLPSDRFSAERTGGSVSTLTIQRTQQEDSAVYLCASSLGQGASSYNSPLHFGNGTRLTVT.

The rearrangement joins TRBV14 to TRBJ2-1, with 10 bases matching TRBD2. The CDR3 loop spans 13 amino acids. Trimming took 5 bases from V and 8 from J; bases not matched to a gene: 3. The germline V gene encodes CDR1 SGHDN and CDR2 FVKESK. The CDR3 here is CASSLAGGYEQFF. CDR3 sequence (DNA): TGTGCCAGCAGCTTAGCGGGGGGCTATGAGCAGTTCTTC. The variable domain in full, with the rest retrieved from reference TRBV14 and TRBJ2-1, is EAGVTQFPSHSVIEKGQTVTLRCDPISGHDNLYWYRRVMGKEIKFLLHFVKESKQDESGMPNNRFLAERTGGTYSTLKVQPAELEDSGVYFCASSLAGGYEQFFGPGTRLTVL.

The chain employs TRBV20-1 and TRBJ1-3; no clear D gene. The CDR3 is made up of 14 amino acids. Germline V gives CDR1 DFQATT, CDR2 SNEGSKA (reference sequence). The V gene lost 5 bases and the J gene lost 4 bases, with 15 bases spanning the gap. CDR3 DNA sequence: TGCAGTGCTGAAAGTCTCCATGAAGGAAACACCATATATTTT. Its protein product is CSAESLHEGNTIYF.

Many counts were recorded for this clonotype. The V gene is TRBV5-8, the J gene TRBJ2-2; 12 bases are shared with TRBD2. CDR1 SGHTS and CDR2 YDEGEE come from the germline V gene. V lost 4 bases and J lost 1; bases outside the gene matches: 5. The CDR3 loop spans 17 amino acids. CDR3 coding DNA: TGTGCCAGCAGCCCCGGGACTAGCGGGTTGAACACCGGGGAGCTGTTTTTT. As protein: CASSPGTSGLNTGELFF.

V usage is TRBV30 and J usage is TRBJ2-7; TRBD1 is a possible D gene (6 bases). The CDR3 totals 14 residues. Germline-derived CDR1 and CDR2 are GTSNPN and SVGIG (reference sequence). The germline V and J ends were trimmed by 3 bases and 4 bases, with 16 bases remaining between them. The CDR3 nucleotides read TGTGCCTGGAGGAAGGCAGGGGTAAAATACGAGCAGTACTTC. Protein: CAWRKAGVKYEQYF.

This clonotype was observed many times. The DNA for the CDR3 is TGTGCCAGCAGCTCACAGGGAACAGATACGCAGTATTTT. It specifies CASSSQGTDTQYF. The rearrangement joins TRBV5-5 to TRBJ2-3, with a tentative D call TRBD1 (6 bases). Per germline, CDR1 SGHKS and CDR2 YYEKEE (reference sequence). V lost 3 bases, J lost 3 bases, and 8 bases lay in between. CDR3 length: 13 residues.

The genes are TRBV5-5 and TRBJ1-6, with D hard to call. The V and J ends lost 0 bases and 0 bases respectively, with 7 bases between them. CDR3 length equals 16 residues. The V gene's germline CDR1 is SGHKS and CDR2 YYEKEE (reference sequence). Here the CDR3 reads CASSLDGSSYNSPLHF. The CDR3 coding sequence is TGTGCCAGCAGCTTGGACGGGAGCTCCTATAATTCACCCCTCCACTTT.

This clonotype has at least ten counts. The rearrangement joins TRBV7-8 to TRBJ1-3; no clear D gene. V was pared by 1 base and J by 3 bases, with 10 bases between. CDR3 size: 15 residues. The germline CDR1 and CDR2 sequences are SGHVS and FQNEAQ. The CDR3 coding sequence is TGTGCCAGCAGCTTAGACTCTAGCCTTGGAAACACCATATATTTT. Its protein is CASSLDSSLGNTIYF.

The V and J genes are TRBV2 and TRBJ1-1; D call uncertain. The V gene lost 6 bases and the J gene lost 5 bases, with 13 bases spanning the gap. CDR3 size: 13 residues. Germline lookup yields CDR1 SNHLY and CDR2 FYNNEI. CDR3 DNA sequence: TGTGCCAGCAGGGCCGAGGGTCGGACTGAAGCTTTCTTT. This encodes CASRAEGRTEAFF.